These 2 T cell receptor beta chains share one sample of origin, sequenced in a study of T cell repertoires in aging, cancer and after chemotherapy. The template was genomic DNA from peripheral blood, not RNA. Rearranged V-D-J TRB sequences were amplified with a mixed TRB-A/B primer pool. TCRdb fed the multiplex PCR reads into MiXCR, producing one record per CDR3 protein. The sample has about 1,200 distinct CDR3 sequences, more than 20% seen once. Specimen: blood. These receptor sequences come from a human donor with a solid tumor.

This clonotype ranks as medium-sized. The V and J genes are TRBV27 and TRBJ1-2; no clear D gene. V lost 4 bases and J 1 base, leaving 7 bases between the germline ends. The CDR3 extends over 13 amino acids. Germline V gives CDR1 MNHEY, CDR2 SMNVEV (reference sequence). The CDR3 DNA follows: TGTGCCAGCAGTTACGACAATAACTATGGCTACACCTTC. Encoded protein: CASSYDNNYGYTF.

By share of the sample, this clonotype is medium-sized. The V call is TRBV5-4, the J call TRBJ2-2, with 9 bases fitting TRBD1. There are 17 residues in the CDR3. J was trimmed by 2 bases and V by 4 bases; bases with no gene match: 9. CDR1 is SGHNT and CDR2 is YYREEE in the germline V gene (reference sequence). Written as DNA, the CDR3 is TGTGCCAGCAGCCCGCCTCGGACAGGGGCAAACACCGGGGAGCTGTTTTTT. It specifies CASSPPRTGANTGELFF.